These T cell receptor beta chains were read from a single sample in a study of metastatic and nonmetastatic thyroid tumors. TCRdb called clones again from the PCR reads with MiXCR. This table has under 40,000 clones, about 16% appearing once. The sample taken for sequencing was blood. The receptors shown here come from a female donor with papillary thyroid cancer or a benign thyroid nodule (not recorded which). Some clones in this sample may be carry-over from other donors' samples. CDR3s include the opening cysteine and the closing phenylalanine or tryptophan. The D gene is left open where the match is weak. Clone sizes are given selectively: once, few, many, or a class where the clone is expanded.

CDR3nt: TGTGCCAGCAGCCCCCAAGAGGCGGGAGGACTTTACAATGAGCAGTTCTTC
CDR3aa: CASSPQEAGGLYNEQFF
j_gene: TRBJ2-1
d_gene: TRBD2
abundance: many
v_gene: TRBV28

CDR3nt: TGTGCCAGCAGCCTCAGCGGGACCACCGGGGAGCTGTTTTTT
CDR3aa: CASSLSGTTGELFF
j_gene: TRBJ2-2
d_gene: TRBD2
abundance: many
v_gene: TRBV11-2

CDR3nt: TGTGCCAGCAGTTTAGGCGGCGGAACTGAAGCTTTCTTT
CDR3aa: CASSLGGGTEAFF
j_gene: TRBJ1-1
d_gene: -
abundance: many
v_gene: TRBV28

CDR3nt: TGCATTGCTAGGTCGGACGGGGGAACTAATTCACCCCTCCACTTT
CDR3aa: CIARSDGGTNSPLHF
j_gene: TRBJ1-6
d_gene: -
abundance: -
v_gene: TRBV20-1

CDR3nt: TGCAGTGCTAGAGATTTACTAGCGGGAGTATCGAATGAGCAGTTCTTC
CDR3aa: CSARDLLAGVSNEQFF
j_gene: TRBJ2-1
d_gene: TRBD2
abundance: -
v_gene: TRBV20-1

CDR3nt: TGTGCCAGCAGTTTACCGGGGGACAATGAGCAGTTCTTC
CDR3aa: CASSLPGDNEQFF
j_gene: TRBJ2-1
d_gene: -
abundance: -
v_gene: TRBV12-3/TRBV12-4

CDR3nt: TGCGCCAGCAGCTTGACTAGCGGGAGGAGCAATGAGCAGTTCTTC
CDR3aa: CASSLTSGRSNEQFF
j_gene: TRBJ2-1
d_gene: TRBD2
abundance: many
v_gene: TRBV5-1

CDR3nt: TGTGCCAGCAGTGAAAGGCACTCGTGGGAAGCTTTCTTT
CDR3aa: CASSERHSWEAFF
j_gene: TRBJ1-1
d_gene: -
abundance: many
v_gene: TRBV2

CDR3nt: TGTGCCAGTAGCTTGTTATGGACAGGGAGGAATACGCAGTATTTT
CDR3aa: CASSLLWTGRNTQYF
j_gene: TRBJ2-3
d_gene: TRBD1
abundance: few
v_gene: TRBV12-3/TRBV12-4

CDR3nt: TGTGCCAGTAATTCCCCCCAGCAGGGGGGCAATCAGCCCCAGCATTTT
CDR3aa: CASNSPQQGGNQPQHF
j_gene: TRBJ1-5
d_gene: TRBD1
abundance: many
v_gene: TRBV19

CDR3nt: TGTGCCAGCAGGGTCCAGGGAGGTGGGGCCAACGTCCTGACTTTC
CDR3aa: CASRVQGGGANVLTF
j_gene: TRBJ2-6
d_gene: -
abundance: many
v_gene: TRBV6-1

CDR3nt: TGTGCCAGCACCCCGGCGGGGGGGACGGACACTGAAGCTTTCTTT
CDR3aa: CASTPAGGTDTEAFF
j_gene: TRBJ1-1
d_gene: -
abundance: many
v_gene: TRBV9

CDR3nt: TGCGCCAGCAGCTTGCACGGCCTCCAAGAGACCCAGTACTTC
CDR3aa: CASSLHGLQETQYF
j_gene: TRBJ2-5
d_gene: -
abundance: many
v_gene: TRBV5-1

CDR3nt: TGTGCCAGCAGTCCGGGACCCACCTACGAGCAGTACTTC
CDR3aa: CASSPGPTYEQYF
j_gene: TRBJ2-7
d_gene: -
abundance: medium-sized
v_gene: TRBV12-3/TRBV12-4

CDR3nt: TGTGCCAGCAGTTGGCGGGGTGCTAGCGGGATTAGGAATGAGCAGTTCTTC
CDR3aa: CASSWRGASGIRNEQFF
j_gene: TRBJ2-1
d_gene: TRBD2
abundance: -
v_gene: TRBV6-2/TRBV6-3

CDR3nt: TGTGCCAGCAGTTTAGTGGGAGGAGAGCAGTTCTTC
CDR3aa: CASSLVGGEQFF
j_gene: TRBJ2-1
d_gene: -
abundance: many
v_gene: TRBV28

CDR3nt: TGTGCCAGCAGTACCTCCGGACAGGGAAATTCACCCCTCCACTTT
CDR3aa: CASSTSGQGNSPLHF
j_gene: TRBJ1-6
d_gene: TRBD1
abundance: many
v_gene: TRBV6-1

CDR3nt: TGCAGTGCTAGAGATGCGGGGGGGCTCCATGAGCAGTTCTTC
CDR3aa: CSARDAGGLHEQFF
j_gene: TRBJ2-1
d_gene: TRBD2
abundance: many
v_gene: TRBV20-1

CDR3nt: TGTGCCAGCAGGCCCCTGTTCAGTGAGGATTCACCCCTCCACTTT
CDR3aa: CASRPLFSEDSPLHF
j_gene: TRBJ1-6
d_gene: -
abundance: few
v_gene: TRBV28

CDR3nt: TGTGCCAGCAGCCCCCCAGGCTCCACCCACAATGAGCAGTTCTTC
CDR3aa: CASSPPGSTHNEQFF
j_gene: TRBJ2-1
d_gene: -
abundance: many
v_gene: TRBV6-2/TRBV6-3

CDR3nt: TGTGCCAGCAGCTCCCAGGGACTAGCGGGAGCTGTGCAGTTCTTC
CDR3aa: CASSSQGLAGAVQFF
j_gene: TRBJ2-1
d_gene: TRBD2
abundance: many
v_gene: TRBV11-2

CDR3nt: TGCGCCAGCAGCTTGGGGACAGGGGGGCAAGAGACCCAGTACTTC
CDR3aa: CASSLGTGGQETQYF
j_gene: TRBJ2-5
d_gene: TRBD1
abundance: many
v_gene: TRBV5-1

CDR3nt: TGCAGCGTTAGGGAGGGGGGAATGGACACCGGGGAGCTGTTTTTT
CDR3aa: CSVREGGMDTGELFF
j_gene: TRBJ2-2
d_gene: -
abundance: many
v_gene: TRBV29-1

CDR3nt: TGTGCCAGCTCAGAACCACAGGGGGCCGAGCAGTACTTC
CDR3aa: CASSEPQGAEQYF
j_gene: TRBJ2-7
d_gene: TRBD1
abundance: many
v_gene: TRBV18

CDR3nt: TGCGCCAGCAGCTTGGTCCCGGAGACCTGGGATCTGTTTTTT
CDR3aa: CASSLVPETWDLFF
j_gene: TRBJ2-2
d_gene: -
abundance: -
v_gene: TRBV5-1

CDR3nt: TGTGCCAGCACCCAAACCCTGGGGACAGGGGGAAACACCGGGGAGCTGTTTTTT
CDR3aa: CASTQTLGTGGNTGELFF
j_gene: TRBJ2-2
d_gene: TRBD1
abundance: many
v_gene: TRBV3-1

CDR3nt: TGCGCCAGCAGCTTGGACTTAGGCGGGAGGGCCGATGAGCAGTTCTTC
CDR3aa: CASSLDLGGRADEQFF
j_gene: TRBJ2-1
d_gene: TRBD2
abundance: -
v_gene: TRBV5-1

CDR3nt: TGTGCCAGCAGTTTAGCCCAAGGTTGCGGGCCTAGCACAGATACGCAGTATTTT
CDR3aa: CASSLAQGCGPSTDTQYF
j_gene: TRBJ2-3
d_gene: -
abundance: -
v_gene: TRBV12-3/TRBV12-4

CDR3nt: TGCAGTGCTAGAGATTGGGGGATTGAGCAGTTCTTC
CDR3aa: CSARDWGIEQFF
j_gene: TRBJ2-1
d_gene: -
abundance: many
v_gene: TRBV20-1

CDR3nt: TGTGCCAGCAGCTTAAATCCAGGGCGGGGTGAGCAGTTCTTC
CDR3aa: CASSLNPGRGEQFF
j_gene: TRBJ2-1
d_gene: -
abundance: many
v_gene: TRBV11-3

CDR3nt: TGTGCCAGCAGTACAGGGGGAGGAAATCAGCCCCAGCATTTT
CDR3aa: CASSTGGGNQPQHF
j_gene: TRBJ1-5
d_gene: TRBD1
abundance: many
v_gene: TRBV28

CDR3nt: TGTGTCAGCAGTCTTGGGGCTGCCGCTGGGGCCAACGTCCTGACTTTC
CDR3aa: CVSSLGAAAGANVLTF
j_gene: TRBJ2-6
d_gene: -
abundance: few
v_gene: TRBV6-1

CDR3nt: TGCAGTGCCAAGGCCCCCACAGGGGACACCGGGGAGCTGTTTTTT
CDR3aa: CSAKAPTGDTGELFF
j_gene: TRBJ2-2
d_gene: TRBD1
abundance: many
v_gene: TRBV20-1

CDR3nt: TGCGCCAGCAGCTCGCGGGCTGGGGGCACTGAAGCTTTCTTT
CDR3aa: CASSSRAGGTEAFF
j_gene: TRBJ1-1
d_gene: -
abundance: many
v_gene: TRBV5-1

CDR3nt: TGCAGTGCTAGAGATCCGACAGGGTACGATGAGCAGTTCTTC
CDR3aa: CSARDPTGYDEQFF
j_gene: TRBJ2-1
d_gene: TRBD1
abundance: many
v_gene: TRBV20-1

CDR3nt: TGCGCCAGCAGCTTTGCGGGACAGTTTGAAAAACTGTTTTTT
CDR3aa: CASSFAGQFEKLFF
j_gene: TRBJ1-4
d_gene: TRBD1
abundance: medium-sized
v_gene: TRBV5-1

CDR3nt: TGTGCCAGCACTTCAGGGGGTGGAGGATACGAGCAGTACTTC
CDR3aa: CASTSGGGGYEQYF
j_gene: TRBJ2-7
d_gene: TRBD1
abundance: many
v_gene: TRBV3-1

CDR3nt: TGCGCCAGCAGCCAGGGTGTCCCAAACCGAAATGAAGCTTTCTTT
CDR3aa: CASSQGVPNRNEAFF
j_gene: TRBJ1-1
d_gene: -
abundance: many
v_gene: TRBV4-1

CDR3nt: TGTGCCAGCAAGGGGGTGACAGTTGAGAAAAACATTCAGTACTTC
CDR3aa: CASKGVTVEKNIQYF
j_gene: TRBJ2-4
d_gene: -
abundance: many
v_gene: TRBV28

CDR3nt: TGTGCCAGCAGGGCCTACAATGAGCAGTTCTTC
CDR3aa: CASRAYNEQFF
j_gene: TRBJ2-1
d_gene: -
abundance: many
v_gene: TRBV5-4

CDR3nt: TGTGCCAGCAGTTACTTTTCGGGAGGAAGGAATGAGCAGTTCTTC
CDR3aa: CASSYFSGGRNEQFF
j_gene: TRBJ2-1
d_gene: TRBD2
abundance: many
v_gene: TRBV27

CDR3nt: TGTGCCTGGAGACCTCTAGCTGAGATGCAGTTCTTC
CDR3aa: CAWRPLAEMQFF
j_gene: TRBJ2-1
d_gene: -
abundance: many
v_gene: TRBV30

CDR3nt: TGTGCCAGCAGTGATTGGGGAAACGCTGGAAACACCATATATTTT
CDR3aa: CASSDWGNAGNTIYF
j_gene: TRBJ1-3
d_gene: -
abundance: many
v_gene: TRBV6-1

CDR3nt: TGTGCCACCCCGGGACTAGCGGGTGGAGAGACCCAGTACTTC
CDR3aa: CATPGLAGGETQYF
j_gene: TRBJ2-5
d_gene: TRBD2
abundance: many
v_gene: TRBV2

CDR3nt: TGCTGTGCTAGAGACCACAGGGGAGAGAGTTCACCCATGCACTTT
CDR3aa: CCARDHRGESSPMHF
j_gene: TRBJ1-6
d_gene: TRBD1
abundance: once
v_gene: TRBV20-1

CDR3nt: TGTGCCAGCAGTACCCCAGGGACCTCTTTCGGCTACACCTTC
CDR3aa: CASSTPGTSFGYTF
j_gene: TRBJ1-2
d_gene: -
abundance: many
v_gene: TRBV28

CDR3nt: TGTGCCAGCAGTTCGAGGGCGAACACTGAAGCTTTCTTT
CDR3aa: CASSSRANTEAFF
j_gene: TRBJ1-1
d_gene: -
abundance: many
v_gene: TRBV7-3

CDR3nt: TGTGCCAGCTCACCAGGAACAGGTCCATATGGCTACACCTTC
CDR3aa: CASSPGTGPYGYTF
j_gene: TRBJ1-2
d_gene: -
abundance: many
v_gene: TRBV18

CDR3nt: TGTGCCAGCTCACCTAGGAGAAATCAGCCCCAGCATTTT
CDR3aa: CASSPRRNQPQHF
j_gene: TRBJ1-5
d_gene: -
abundance: many
v_gene: TRBV18